The clone carrying this T cell receptor beta chain showed up just a few times. This sample was included in a study of T cells in Graves' hyperthyroidism and ophthalmopathy. From RNA transcripts, TCR beta CDR3 regions were amplified. In the first-round RT-PCR of the TCR CDR3, the HTBI primer set was used. TCRdb redid the calling of the multiplex PCR reads with MiXCR, one entry per CDR3 protein. The data hold 600,000 to 700,000 distinct CDR3 sequences, with 14% to 15% observed a single time. V lost 0 bases, J lost 1 base, and 9 bases lay in between. The germline CDR1 and CDR2 sequences are SGHVS and FQNEAQ. The CDR3 spans 15 residues.

The chain combines TRBV7-8 with TRBJ1-1; no clear D. The TCR was taken from a middle-aged woman with Graves' ophthalmopathy. Sequencing used blood. CDR3 nucleotide sequence: TGTGCCAGCAGCTTAGCATCGGCAGGGAACACTGAAGCTTTCTTT. Amino acid sequence: CASSLASAGNTEAFF.